This note documents a single T cell receptor beta chain sequence. Antigen specificity is unknown. This record belongs to a study of CD4 T cells in relation to SARS-CoV-2 and coronaviruses. TCRdb keeps only in-frame clones here, not all; method: immunoSEQ multiplex PCR. The sample carries 38,000 or so clones, roughly 80% recorded once. The CDR3 runs to 16 residues. The trim removed 2 bases at V and 5 bases at J, leaving 6 bases unmatched. In germline, CDR1 is SEHNR, CDR2 FQNEAQ (reference sequence). Sequenced material: memory CD4+ T cells from PBMCs, cultured in vitro. The genes are TRBV7-9 and TRBJ2-3, with 11 bases identical to TRBD2. The source is an adult with COVID-19. CDR3 bases: TGTGCCAGCAGCTTATTACTAGCGGGAGCTGAAGATACGCAGTATTTT. It yields the protein CASSLLLAGAEDTQYF.